Presented here are 18 T cell receptor beta chains from one specimen sequenced in a study of T cell responses to AZD1222 COVID-19 vaccine. Repertoires were generated with immunoSEQ multiplex PCR, while TCRdb's copy carries only in-frame clones and drops some. The sample includes some 140,000 clones, roughly nine tenths of them seen just once. Sequencing was performed on peripheral blood, taken on day 0 of AZD1222 vaccination. Every receptor here comes from an adult in good health.

The chain joins TRBV10-3 to TRBJ1-1; 11 bases are shared with TRBD1. The CDR3 is 16 residues long. Losses at the gene ends were 4 bases for V and 0 bases for J; bases not matched to a gene: 4. Germline V gives CDR1 ENHRY, CDR2 SYGVKD. The CDR3 here is CAISGTGGGVNTEAFF. The CDR3 region has the DNA TGTGCCATCAGTGGGACAGGGGGCGGGGTGAACACTGAAGCTTTCTTT.

This clone was detected once. The CDR3 protein is CASSLERGSGYTF. The CDR3 bases are TGTGCCAGCAGCTTAGAGAGAGGTTCTGGCTACACCTTC. The chain is built from TRBV7-2 and TRBJ1-2, with D unclear. The CDR3 is 13 amino acids. Germline CDR1 and CDR2: SGHTA and FQGNSA. The V and J ends lost 1 base and 7 bases respectively, with 10 bases between them.

This clone appeared once. The CDR3 here is CSVDATGNRGTDTQYF. CDR3 coding DNA: TGCAGCGTTGATGCGACAGGGAATAGAGGTACAGATACGCAGTATTTT. V gene TRBV29-1 combines with J gene TRBJ2-3; TRBD1 matches at 7 bases. This CDR3 has 16 amino acids. V shed 3 bases, J shed 3 bases, and the junction held 12 bases outside the gene matches. Looked up from germline, CDR1 is SQVTM and CDR2 is ANQGSEA.

This clone has just a few counts. The chain couples TRBV15 to TRBJ2-7, with TRBD1 identical over 10 bases. Per germline, CDR1 LNHNV and CDR2 YYDKDF (reference sequence). The length of the CDR3 is 16 residues. Unmatched junction bases numbered 9, after V lost 0 bases and J lost 7 bases. The CDR3 here is CATSRDLGQGVKEQYF. CDR3 in DNA: TGTGCCACCAGCAGAGATCTAGGACAGGGGGTAAAAGAGCAGTACTTC.

The J gene is TRBJ2-7, the V gene TRBV19, with 12 bases that match TRBD1. CDR3 length: 15 residues. V lost 5 bases to trimming and J lost 5 bases; unmatched junction nucleotides: 7. Germline V gene data show CDR1 as LNHDA and CDR2 as SQIVND (reference sequence). CDR3 DNA sequence: TGTGCCAGTAGTGGGCGGGGACAGGGGGCTGACGAGCAGTACTTC. Translating gives CASSGRGQGADEQYF.

The CDR3 region is CASSHNVLTF. The CDR3 region has the DNA TGTGCCAGCAGTCACAACGTCCTGACTTTC. V and J are TRBV28 and TRBJ2-6; D gene ambiguous. V was shortened by 5 bases and J by 9 bases, with 2 bases between the two germline ends. Germline V gene data show CDR1 as MDHEN and CDR2 as SYDVKM. This CDR3 is built from 10 residues.

This chain joins TRBV6-1 and TRBJ2-5; 8 nucleotides line up with TRBD1. V lost 2 bases and J lost 5; bases outside the gene matches: 4. Germline lookup yields CDR1 MNHNS and CDR2 SASEGT. The CDR3 runs to 14 residues. Here the CDR3 reads CASSEKNRGETQYF. As DNA, the CDR3 is TGTGCCAGCAGTGAAAAGAACAGGGGGGAGACCCAGTACTTC.

The chain uses TRBV6-1 and TRBJ1-1; D gene uncertain. V lost 2 bases and J lost 0, with 13 bases in between. There are 16 residues in the CDR3. CDR1 is MNHNS, CDR2 SASEGT, per germline. The DNA for the CDR3 is TGTGCCAGCAGTGAAACCCAGAGCGGAATGAACACTGAAGCTTTCTTT. This gives the protein CASSETQSGMNTEAFF.

This clone was observed a single time. V usage is TRBV5-4 and J usage is TRBJ1-2; D ambiguous. The germline gives CDR1 SGHNT, CDR2 YYREEE (reference sequence). Trimming took off 0 bases at V and 2 bases at J, with 8 bases between the two ends. The CDR3 covers 14 residues. DNA of the CDR3: TGTGCCAGCAGCTTGGATGGTGGAAACTATGGCTACACCTTC. This codes for CASSLDGGNYGYTF.

The chain recombines TRBV19 with TRBJ1-1; a possible D gene is TRBD1 (6 bases). CDR1 is LNHDA and CDR2 is SQIVND in the germline V gene (reference sequence). This CDR3 spans 13 amino acids. Between the trimmed V and J ends, which lost 2 bases and 6 bases, there was a span of 10 bases. The CDR3: CASSIIRGAEAFF. CDR3 nucleotides: TGTGCCAGTAGTATAATCAGGGGCGCTGAAGCTTTCTTT.

The gene calls are TRBV6-6 and TRBJ2-7, with D perhaps matching TRBD1 or TRBD2 (5 bases each). V lost 8 bases and J lost 0, with 11 bases in between. The CDR3 spans 13 residues. The germline V gene encodes CDR1 MNHNY and CDR2 SVGAGI (reference sequence). CDR3 bases: TGTGCCAGCGGTAGCGACAGCTCCTACGAGCAGTACTTC. Residues: CASGSDSSYEQYF.

The V and J genes are TRBV7-3 and TRBJ2-3, with 15 positions matching TRBD2. The V and J ends lost 5 bases and 1 base, in that order; junction bases with no gene match: 4. This CDR3 has 17 amino acids. In germline, CDR1 is SGHTA, CDR2 FQGTGA. DNA of the CDR3: TGTGCCAGCAGCGACCGGACTAGCGGGAGGGGCACAGATACGCAGTATTTT. Translation gives CASSDRTSGRGTDTQYF.

This clone was counted a few times. V gene TRBV7-3 combines with J gene TRBJ1-2, with D tentatively TRBD1 (5 bases). Germline-derived CDR1 and CDR2 are SGHTA and FQGTGA. V gave up 2 bases and J gave up 2 bases, with 9 bases separating them. The CDR3 is made up of 14 amino acids. Here the CDR3 DNA reads TGTGCCAGCAGCTTAGGGGCCTCGAACTATGGCTACACCTTC. Amino acid sequence: CASSLGASNYGYTF. Looking up the rest from reference TRBV7-3 and TRBJ1-2 gives the full variable domain: GAGVSQTPSNKVTEKGKYVELRCDPISGHTALYWYRQSLGQGPEFLIYFQGTGAADDSGLPNDRFFAVRPEGSVSTLKIQRTERGDSAVYLCASSLGASNYGYTFGSGTRLTVV.

The gene calls are TRBV5-6 and TRBJ1-5, with 8 bases aligning to TRBD1. V was pared by 6 bases and J by 4 bases, with 3 bases of the junction left unmatched. This CDR3 spans 13 amino acids. Germline-derived CDR1 and CDR2 are SGHDT and YYEEEE. The chain's CDR3 is CASNRQGNQPQHF. For the CDR3, the DNA is TGTGCCAGCAACCGACAGGGGAATCAGCCCCAGCATTTT.

The V gene is TRBV19, the J gene TRBJ1-1; no clear D. Trimming left V 2 bases short and J 0 bases short, with 7 bases between. This CDR3 has 14 amino acids. In germline, CDR1 is LNHDA, CDR2 SQIVND (reference sequence). The CDR3 spells CASSIRLVNTEAFF. DNA for the CDR3: TGTGCCAGTAGTATACGGCTGGTGAACACTGAAGCTTTCTTT.

The V gene is TRBV4-2, the J gene TRBJ1-2; D ambiguous. The germline V gene encodes CDR1 LGHNA and CDR2 YNFKEQ. Trimming stripped 0 bases from V and 2 bases from J, with 7 bases between. CDR3 length: 14 residues. DNA for the CDR3: TGTGCCAGCAGCCAAGAAAGGCAGAACTATGGCTACACCTTC. It translates to CASSQERQNYGYTF.

Comments on this clone: Different DNA sequences within this sample yield the same CDR3. The V call is TRBV6-5, the J call TRBJ1-1; D gene uncertain. The CDR3 contains 13 residues. With 6 bases removed from V and 2 bases from J, the gap between germline ends came to 10 bases. From germline, CDR1 is MNHEY and CDR2 SVGAGI. CDR3 in amino acids: CASSRQPNTEAFF. The CDR3, as DNA: TGTGCCAGCAGCCGCCAACCTAACACTGAAGCTTTCTTT.

The gene calls are TRBV30 and TRBJ2-1; D possibly corresponds to TRBD2 (7 bases). CDR3 size: 14 residues. Germline-derived CDR1 and CDR2 are GTSNPN and SVGIG (reference sequence). Trimming removed 3 bases from V and 13 bases from J, with 22 bases in between. The CDR3: CAWSPGRGGAFQFF. In DNA form, the CDR3 reads TGTGCCTGGAGCCCCGGGCGAGGGGGGGCTTTCCAGTTCTTC.